This entry features one TCR beta chain sequence. Its specificity is not known. Trimming took 4 bases from V and 2 from J; bases not matched to a gene: 6. This CDR3 has 16 amino acids. Germline CDR1 is SGHDN and CDR2 is FVKESK. Primers: 60 Vbeta forward and 13 Jbeta reverse. TCRdb keeps only in-frame clones here, not all; method: immunoSEQ multiplex PCR. The sample lists over 150,000 clones, roughly 78% occurring once. The data derive from a study of cytomegalovirus exposure and HLA in healthy donors. Study-wide background: The Caucasian-associated ancestry cluster held roughly 81% of approximately 400 genotyped donors.

General study results and limits: About 87% or about 30% of the time was how often most TCR beta V segments were productive, according to an earlier analysis. Later on, analysis showed that most CMV-associated TCR beta chains appeared to be HLA-restricted. According to reports, the classifier identified cytomegalovirus status with high specificity and sensitivity.

The sequenced material came from PBMCs. This clonotype was obtained from a boy aged 10-17 years in good health and CMV-seronegative. The rearrangement uses TRBV14 and TRBJ2-5; TRBD1 aligns across 11 bases. The CDR3 DNA is TGTGCCAGCAGCCCTGGGGACAGGGGGGAGCAAGAGACCCAGTACTTC. Its translation: CASSPGDRGEQETQYF.